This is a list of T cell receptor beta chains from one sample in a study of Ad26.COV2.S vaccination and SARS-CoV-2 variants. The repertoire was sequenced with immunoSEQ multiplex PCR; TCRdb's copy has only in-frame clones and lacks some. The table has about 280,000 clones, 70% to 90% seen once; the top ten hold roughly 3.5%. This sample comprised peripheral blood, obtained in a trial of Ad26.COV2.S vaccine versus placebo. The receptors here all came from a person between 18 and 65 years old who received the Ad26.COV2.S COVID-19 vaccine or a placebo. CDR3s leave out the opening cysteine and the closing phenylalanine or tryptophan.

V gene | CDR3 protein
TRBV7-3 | ASSLYQDYEQY
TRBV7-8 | ASSRSRVSGNTIY
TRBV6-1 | ASSDEGLAGSYEQY
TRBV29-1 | SVSFLATSETQY
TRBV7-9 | ASSVDGGSTEAF
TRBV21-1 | ASSKVEGGGEKLF
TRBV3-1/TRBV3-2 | ASSQDHRLSPLH
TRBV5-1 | ASSLAGRTEAF
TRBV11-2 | ASSLGGGSINEQF
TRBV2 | ASSVSGGETQY
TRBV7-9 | ASSLGQGARYEQY
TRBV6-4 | ASSDLPDRGNEQF
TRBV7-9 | ASSFNWDTYEKLF
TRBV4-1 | ASSHYRAGELF
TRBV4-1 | ASSQGLAGVEQY
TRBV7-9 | ASSLAVGQTYEQY
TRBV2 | ASSEVGGSSPLH
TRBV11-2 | ASSPVGVGYEQY
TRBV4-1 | ASSLDRVSYEQY
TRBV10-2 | ASSSTGKEKLF
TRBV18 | ASSPDRGEIQPQH
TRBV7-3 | ASSLTPGTDTQY
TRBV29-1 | SVEGDETGGNTIY
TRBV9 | ASSAGVSGRYEQY
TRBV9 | ASSVESRLH
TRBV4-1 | ASSSKGQGEETQY
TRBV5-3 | ARSFPADRATSGASTDTQY
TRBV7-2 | ASSFISGYSSYEQY
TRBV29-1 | SGTGNNEQF
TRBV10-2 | ASRTSGNNEQF
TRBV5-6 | ASREAGLESDTQY
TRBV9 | ASSAGTTGELF
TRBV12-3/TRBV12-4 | ATLPGQGTGYT
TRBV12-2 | ASRLTDTTQETQY
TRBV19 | ASNIGGSFNYGYT
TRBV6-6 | ASSYPGTDTQY
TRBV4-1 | ASSLTSVGTDTQY
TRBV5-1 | ASSFSGQQETQY
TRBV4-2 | ASSPDPTSGSSYEQY
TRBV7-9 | ASSLTQGYEQY
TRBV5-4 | ASSWRGGRLFSYNEQF
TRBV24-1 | ATSDRQKSLSYEQY